This T cell receptor (beta chain) was identified during a study of T cells after posttransplantation cyclophosphamide (TCRdb year 2016). For the wider study: Using TRB sequencing, the study followed how the T cell repertoire reconstituted after myeloablative bone marrow transplantation in which posttransplantation cyclophosphamide served as GVHD prophylaxis. Up to 3 additional blood samples from 2 to 5.2 years after transplant were also TRB-sequenced in 3 patients, as was pretransplant blood from several patients. Blood from every one of the 30 or so PTCy patients who had 1-year posttransplant specimens underwent TRB sequencing. Public TRB sequences were queried against a database of over 3,500 sequences associated with responses to pathogens, tumor antigens, self-antigens and alloantigens. Antigen receptor sequencing was done on samples from roughly 35 PTCy-treated patients and from approximately 17 related bone marrow donors of those patients. Because TRA and TRB clonality were tightly correlated in 8 or 9 samples, subsequent TCR analyses were focused on TRB only. Paper-wide results and their limitations: At 1-2 months, donor-recipient similarity was low but rose over the first year, and the later blood repertoires were often dominated by donor CD8+ memory clones. Across 35 to 45 patients, TRB clonality was highly associated with recipient CMV seropositivity and CMV reactivation, and diversity in PTCy patients was similar to diversity in CNI/methotrexate controls. The TRB repertoires of T cells infiltrating skin or the GI tract showed only limited overlap with the TRB repertoires found in blood.

About this clone itself: This receptor's antigen is unknown. Within one base of it there is no much larger clone, and no base qualities were kept.

The CDR3 runs 17 amino acids, cysteine and phenylalanine included. Here the CDR3 DNA is all that survives: 51 bases in frame from base 1. V lost 5 bases and J lost 5 bases, and the count of bases not matched to a germline gene is 13. CDR1 and CDR2, looked up from the germline V gene, are SGHTA and FQGTGA. Peripheral blood samples were provided by related bone marrow donors on the day of marrow donation. Mononuclear cells from peripheral blood and bone marrow were separated by Ficoll-Hypaque density centrifugation and then cryopreserved. FACS on a FACSAria II was used to sort CD4+ and CD8+ T cells, including the naive and memory subsets. TRB sequencing used genomic DNA with the immunoSEQ assay at survey resolution or the hsTCRB kit. As for the authors' bioinformatics: The immunoSEQ software handled the initial read processing, while the LymphoSeq R package was used for the repertoire analyses. For each TRB dataset, clonality was calculated as 1 minus normalized Shannon entropy, and the Gini coefficient was computed as well. To infer phenotypes in unsorted samples, TRB sequences from sorted subsets of the recipient or donor were mapped onto the unsorted samples of the same recipient. This immuneACCESS table, as held by TCRdb, lists in-frame sequences with V and J called but not all clones. Of the missing ones, under half trace to an unresolved V gene in checked studies; the others have no known cause. V, J and clone size are taken as reported in that table, and D and trimming were inferred from the DNA itself. The sample table contains about 18,000 clones; only one count was recorded for around 78% of them. The ten biggest clones cover approximately 9% of the sample.

The sequencing input was memory CD4+ T cells sorted from blood. The chain couples TRBV7-3 to TRBJ2-2, with 8 junctional bases fitting TRBD1. This receptor was obtained from a man aged 25 to 40 in good health and a related stem cell transplant donor. The CDR3 corresponds to CASSRVRTGPGTGELFF. Read as DNA, the sequence is TGTGCCAGCAGCCGTGTTAGGACAGGGCCTGGAACCGGGGAGCTGTTTTTT.